This entry lists 15 T cell receptor beta chains sequenced from one sample in a study of tissue T cells after allogeneic stem cell transplantation. TCRdb's copy holds only in-frame clones and misses some; the assay was immunoSEQ multiplex PCR. The table lists roughly 51,000 clones, 73% of them singletons. The sequenced sample consisted of sorted cells pooled from one or two spleens. These TCRs come from a pool of C57BL/6 mice in good health.

With regard to this clone: Genes and germline come from the mouse. The CDR3 end lies 1 residue beyond the end of the read and is filled in from the germline J gene. This chain connects TRBV19 to TRBJ2-5; D is unclear. The CDR3 covers 11 residues. Trimming stripped 4 bases from V and 1 base from J, with 1 base between. Germline lookup yields CDR1 FNHDT and CDR2 SITEND (reference sequence). The CDR3 DNA, read in part, is TGTGCCAGCAGTCACCAAGACACCCAGTAC. Translation gives CASSHQDTQY. The whole CDR3 protein is CASSHQDTQYF.

A word on this clone: Germline and genes: mouse. The CDR3 sequence is CASSTGDTLYF. The part of the CDR3 DNA that was read is TGTGCCAGCAGCACAGGGGACACCTTGTAC. The chain joins TRBV3 to TRBJ2-4, with 7 bases identical to TRBD1. The sequence runs out 1 residue before the end of the CDR3; the remainder is reconstructed from the germline J gene. CDR3 size: 11 residues. CDR1 and CDR2 (germline): SNHLY, FYNGKV (reference sequence). V gave up 5 bases and J gave up 7 bases; unmatched junction bases: 0. Full variable domain (outside the CDR3, taken from reference TRBV3 and TRBJ2-4): GPKVLQIPSHQIIDMGQMVTLNCDPVSNHLYFYWYKQILGQQMEFLVNFYNGKVMEKSKLFKDQFSVERPDGSYFTLKIQPTALEDSAVYFCASSTGDTLYFGAGTRLSVL.

Concerning this clone itself: Any gene name here is a mouse gene name. The read terminates 1 residue ahead of where the CDR3 ends, so the germline J gene completes it. V usage is TRBV13-1 and J usage is TRBJ2-2; 11 bases are a match to TRBD1. Germline CDR1 is NSHNY and CDR2 is SYGAGN. The CDR3 totals 15 residues. Losses at the gene ends were 3 bases for V and 5 bases for J; bases not matched to a gene: 3. Partial CDR3 DNA: TGTGCCAGCAGTGGGGACAGGGGGTCGACCGGGCAGCTCTAC. Residues: CASSGDRGSTGQLY. The full-length CDR3 reads as CASSGDRGSTGQLYF.

Turning to this clone: The listed genes are named as in mouse. The missing CDR3 end, 1 residue past where the read stops, is filled in from the germline J gene. The V call is TRBV19, the J call TRBJ2-5; D is perhaps TRBD1 (6 bases). Germline loops: CDR1 FNHDT, CDR2 SITEND (reference sequence). V lost 1 base, J lost 3 bases, and 12 bases lay in between. The CDR3 sequence is 15 residues long. The CDR3 sequence: CASSISPGQQDTQYF. The CDR3 bases that were read are TGTGCCAGCAGTATATCCCCGGGACAACAAGACACCCAGTAC.

This clone was detected a few times. Mouse gene names apply. The CDR3 loop is CASSRRQGYEQYF. The sequenced CDR3 bases are TGTGCTAGCAGTAGAAGGCAGGGGTATGAACAGTAC. This chain joins TRBV17 and TRBJ2-7; a weak D match, TRBD1 (6 bases). The read gets to within 1 residue of the CDR3 end, and the germline J gene fills in the rest. The CDR3 has 13 residues. Germline loops: CDR1 MNHDT, CDR2 YYDKIL. V lost 2 bases, J lost 4 bases, and 9 bases lay in between.

On this clone itself: Gene names are the mouse ones. The CDR3 is cut off 1 residue early in the read; its end comes from the germline J gene. The identical CDR3 is also encoded by other nucleotide sequences in the sample. The chain links TRBV16 to TRBJ1-2; the D gene is possibly TRBD1 (5 bases). This CDR3 contains 13 residues. The germline CDR1 and CDR2 sequences are SGHSA and FRNQAP. V was pared by 1 base and J by 2 bases, with 5 bases between. The covered CDR3 bases are TGTGCAAGCAGCTTAGGGGGCAACTCCGACTACACC. Protein product: CASSLGGNSDYT. In full, the CDR3 reads CASSLGGNSDYTF.

Concerning this clone: Germline and genes here are mouse. Read data end 1 residue before the CDR3 end; the end is taken from the germline J gene. The chain is built from TRBV31 and TRBJ1-2, with 7 bases that match TRBD1. Germline CDR1 reads GKSSPN; CDR2 reads SITVG. Trimming removed 1 base from V and 2 bases from J; junction bases left unmatched: 1. The CDR3 has 13 residues. The CDR3 sequence: CAWSPTGNSDYTF. The part of the CDR3 DNA that was read is TGTGCCTGGAGTCCGACAGGGAACTCCGACTACACC.

As to this clone: Gene names and germline refer to mouse. The missing CDR3 end, 1 residue past where the read stops, is filled in from the germline J gene. This rearrangement joins TRBV24 to TRBJ2-3; D may match TRBD1 or TRBD2 (5 bases each). Germline CDR1 is KGHTA and CDR2 is FRNEEI. The CDR3 spans 14 residues. V lost 2 bases, J lost 0 bases, and 6 bases lay in between. The CDR3 loop reads CASSLRDSAETLYF. Partial CDR3 DNA: TGTGCCAGCAGTCTGCGGGACAGTGCAGAAACGCTGTAT.

Of note for this clone: Mouse gene names and germline throughout. Coverage ceases 1 residue before the CDR3 finishes, and the germline J gene fills in the end. V usage is TRBV29 and J usage is TRBJ2-4, with 7 positions matching TRBD1. Germline CDR1 MSHET, CDR2 SYDVDS. Losses at the gene ends were 4 bases for V and 1 base for J; bases not matched to a gene: 2. This CDR3 region has 14 residues. The sequenced part of the CDR3 DNA is TGTGCTAGCAGTTCCGGACAGGGTCAAAACACCTTGTAC. The encoded protein is CASSSGQGQNTLY. The complete CDR3 reads CASSSGQGQNTLYF.

This clone was counted a single time. Genes and germline come from the mouse. The sequenced fragment ends 1 residue before the CDR3 boundary, so the rest is inferred from the germline J gene. This chain connects TRBV31 to TRBJ2-3; no firm D call. The ends were cut back, 0 bases at V and 0 bases at J, with 4 bases in the middle. Germline CDR1 and CDR2: GKSSPN and SITVG. This CDR3 is 13 amino acids long. CDR3 protein: CAWSLGSAETLYF. Partial CDR3 DNA: TGTGCCTGGAGTCTAGGGAGTGCAGAAACGCTGTAT.

A word on this clone: The gene names given are mouse names. The CDR3 end lies 1 residue beyond the end of the read and is filled in from the germline J gene. V and J are TRBV13-3 and TRBJ1-4; D perhaps matches TRBD1 (6 bases). The CDR3 contains 14 residues. In germline, CDR1 is NNHDY, CDR2 SYVADS. Trimming took off 5 bases at V and 0 bases at J, with 8 bases between the two ends. CDR3 DNA, as far as it was read: TGTGCCAGCAGGGACAGCATTTCCAACGAAAGATTATTT. This codes for CASRDSISNERLF. The complete CDR3 sequence is CASRDSISNERLFF.

A note on this clone: Gene names follow the mouse nomenclature. The missing CDR3 end, 1 residue past where the read stops, is filled in from the germline J gene. V and J are TRBV12-2 and TRBJ2-7; D is possibly TRBD2 (5 bases). The CDR3 loop spans 12 amino acids. V lost 2 bases and J 5 bases, leaving 9 bases between the germline ends. Germline V lookup: CDR1 SGHLS, CDR2 HYDKME. The covered CDR3 bases are TGTGCCAGCTCTCCCGGACTTGATGAACAGTAC. Translating it yields CASSPGLDEQY. The entire CDR3 protein reads CASSPGLDEQYF.

In regard to this clone: The gene names here belong to mouse. The CDR3 end lies 1 residue beyond the end of the read and is filled in from the germline J gene. The V call is TRBV13-1, the J call TRBJ2-5, with D unresolved. The germline V and J ends were trimmed by 2 bases and 2 bases, with 6 bases remaining between them. CDR1 is NSHNY, CDR2 SYGAGN, per germline. CDR3 size: 13 residues. The CDR3 DNA, read in part, is TGTGCCAGCAGTGAAATGGTCCAAGACACCCAGTAC. Translation gives CASSEMVQDTQY. The entire CDR3 reads CASSEMVQDTQYF.

With regard to this clone: The gene names given are mouse names. The CDR3 end lies 1 residue beyond the end of the read and is filled in from the germline J gene. The gene calls are TRBV19 and TRBJ2-5; 7 bases match TRBD2. This CDR3 contains 12 residues. The germline gives CDR1 FNHDT, CDR2 SITEND (reference sequence). V was pared by 6 bases and J by 6 bases, with 4 bases of the junction left unmatched. The covered CDR3 bases are TGTGCCAGCACTGGGGGACGGGACACCCAGTAC. Translated, it gives CASTGGRDTQY. The entire CDR3 reads CASTGGRDTQYF.

Concerning this clone: Gene names and germline match the mouse. The read finishes 1 residue shy of the CDR3 end, and the germline J gene is used to complete it. V and J are TRBV12-2 and TRBJ1-4; no firm D call. The CDR3 contains 13 residues. V lost 0 bases and J 5 bases, leaving 6 bases between the germline ends. Germline V lookup: CDR1 SGHLS, CDR2 HYDKME. This chain's CDR3 is CASSLAQNERLFF. The CDR3 bases that were read are TGTGCCAGCTCTCTCGCCCAGAACGAAAGATTATTT. Drawing the rest from reference TRBV12-2 and TRBJ1-4, the complete variable domain is NSGVVQSPRYIIKGKGERSILKCIPISGHLSVAWYQQTQGQELKFFIQHYDKMERDKGNLPSRFSVQQFDDYHSEMNMSALELEDSAVYFCASSLAQNERLFFGHGTKLSVL.